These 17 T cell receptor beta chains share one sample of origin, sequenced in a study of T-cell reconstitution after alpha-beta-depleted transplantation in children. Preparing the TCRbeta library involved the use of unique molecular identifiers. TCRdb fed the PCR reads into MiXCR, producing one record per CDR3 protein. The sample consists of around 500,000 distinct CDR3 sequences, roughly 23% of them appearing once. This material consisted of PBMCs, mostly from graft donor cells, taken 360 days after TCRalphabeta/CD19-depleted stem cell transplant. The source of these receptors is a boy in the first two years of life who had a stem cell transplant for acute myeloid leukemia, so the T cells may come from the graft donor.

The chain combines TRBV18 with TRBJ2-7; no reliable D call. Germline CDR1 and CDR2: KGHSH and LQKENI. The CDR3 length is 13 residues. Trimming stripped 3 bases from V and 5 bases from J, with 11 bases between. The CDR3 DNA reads TGTGCCAGCTCACCGATTTCGAACCACGAGCAGTACGTC. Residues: CASSPISNHEQYV.

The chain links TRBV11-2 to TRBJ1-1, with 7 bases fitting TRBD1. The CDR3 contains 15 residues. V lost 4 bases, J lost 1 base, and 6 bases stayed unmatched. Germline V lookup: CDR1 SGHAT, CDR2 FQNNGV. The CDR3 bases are TGTGCCAGCAGCTCCCGACAGGGATCGAACACTGAAGCTTTCTTT. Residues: CASSSRQGSNTEAFF. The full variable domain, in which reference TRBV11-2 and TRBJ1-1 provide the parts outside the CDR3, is EAGVAQSPRYKIIEKRQSVAFWCNPISGHATLYWYQQILGQGPKLLIQFQNNGVVDDSQLPKDRFSAERLKGVDSTLKIQPAKLEDSAVYLCASSSRQGSNTEAFFGQGTRLTVV.

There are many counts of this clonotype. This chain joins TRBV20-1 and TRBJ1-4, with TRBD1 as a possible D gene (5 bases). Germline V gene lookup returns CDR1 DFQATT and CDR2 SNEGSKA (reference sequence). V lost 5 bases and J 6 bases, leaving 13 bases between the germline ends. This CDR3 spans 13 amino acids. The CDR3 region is CSADVGQDEKLFF. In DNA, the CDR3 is TGCAGTGCTGATGTGGGGCAGGATGAAAAACTGTTTTTT.

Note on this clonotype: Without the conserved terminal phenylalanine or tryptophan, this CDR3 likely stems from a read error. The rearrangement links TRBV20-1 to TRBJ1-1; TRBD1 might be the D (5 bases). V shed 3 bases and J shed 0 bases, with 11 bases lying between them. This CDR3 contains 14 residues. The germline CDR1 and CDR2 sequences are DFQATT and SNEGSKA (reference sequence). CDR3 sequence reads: CSASRGTLNTEAFS. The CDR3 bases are TGCAGTGCTAGTAGAGGGACCTTGAACACTGAAGCTTTCTCT.

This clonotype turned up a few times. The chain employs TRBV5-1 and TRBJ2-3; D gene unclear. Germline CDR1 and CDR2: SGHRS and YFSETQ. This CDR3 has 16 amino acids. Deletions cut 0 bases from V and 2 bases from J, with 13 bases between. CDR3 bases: TGCGCCAGCAGCTTGGTGGCTACCGACTTCACAGATACGCAGTATTTT. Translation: CASSLVATDFTDTQYF.

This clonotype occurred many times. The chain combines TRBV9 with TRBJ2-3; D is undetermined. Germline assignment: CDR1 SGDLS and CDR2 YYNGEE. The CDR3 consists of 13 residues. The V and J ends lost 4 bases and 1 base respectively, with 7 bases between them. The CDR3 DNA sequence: TGTGCCAGCAGCACCCAGGGCACAGATACGCAGTATTTT. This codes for CASSTQGTDTQYF.

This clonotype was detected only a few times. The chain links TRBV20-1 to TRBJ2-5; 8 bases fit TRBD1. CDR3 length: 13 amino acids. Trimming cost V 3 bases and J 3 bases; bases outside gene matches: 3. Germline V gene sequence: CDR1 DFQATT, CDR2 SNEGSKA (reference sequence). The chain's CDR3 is CSASDRGKETQYF. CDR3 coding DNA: TGCAGTGCTAGTGACAGGGGTAAAGAGACCCAGTACTTC.

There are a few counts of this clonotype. CDR3 residues: CSARPRLANYGYTF. The CDR3 bases are TGCAGTGCTAGACCCAGGCTGGCTAACTATGGCTACACCTTC. The chain uses TRBV20-1 and TRBJ1-2, with D unresolved. Between the trimmed V and J ends, which lost 2 bases and 0 bases, there was a span of 10 bases. Germline lookup yields CDR1 DFQATT and CDR2 SNEGSKA (reference sequence). The length of the CDR3 is 14 residues.

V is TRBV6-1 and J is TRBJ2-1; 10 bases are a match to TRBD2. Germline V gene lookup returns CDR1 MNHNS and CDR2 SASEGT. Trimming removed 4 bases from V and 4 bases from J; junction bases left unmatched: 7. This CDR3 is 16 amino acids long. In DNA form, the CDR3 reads TGTGCCAGCAGTGCGACAGGGACTAGCGTTTACAATGAGCAGTTCTTC. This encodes CASSATGTSVYNEQFF.

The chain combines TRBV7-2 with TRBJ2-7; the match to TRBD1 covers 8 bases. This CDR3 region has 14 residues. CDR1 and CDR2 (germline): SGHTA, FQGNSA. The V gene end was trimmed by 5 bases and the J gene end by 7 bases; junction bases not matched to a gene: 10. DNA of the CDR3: TGTGCCAGCAGCCGGGGACAGGCGTCCAGGGAGCAGTACTTC. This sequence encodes CASSRGQASREQYF.

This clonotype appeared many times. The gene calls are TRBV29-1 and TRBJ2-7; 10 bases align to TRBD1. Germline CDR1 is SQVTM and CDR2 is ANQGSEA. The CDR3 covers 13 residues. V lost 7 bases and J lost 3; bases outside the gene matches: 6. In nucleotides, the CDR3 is TGCAGCGGGTCCCGGGACAGGGGCTACGAGCAGTACTTC. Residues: CSGSRDRGYEQYF.

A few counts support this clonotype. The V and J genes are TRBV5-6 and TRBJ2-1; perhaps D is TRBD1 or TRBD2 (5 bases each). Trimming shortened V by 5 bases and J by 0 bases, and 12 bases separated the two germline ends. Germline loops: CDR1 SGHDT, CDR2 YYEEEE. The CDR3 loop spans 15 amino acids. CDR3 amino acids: CASRGLARSYNEQFF. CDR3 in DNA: TGTGCCAGCAGGGGGCTAGCCCGCTCCTACAATGAGCAGTTCTTC.

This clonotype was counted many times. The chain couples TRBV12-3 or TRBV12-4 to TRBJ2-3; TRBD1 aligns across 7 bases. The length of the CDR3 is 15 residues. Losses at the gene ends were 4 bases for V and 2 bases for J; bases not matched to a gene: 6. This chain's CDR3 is CASSSQGGITDTQYF. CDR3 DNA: TGTGCCAGCAGTTCTCAAGGGGGCATCACAGATACGCAGTATTTT.

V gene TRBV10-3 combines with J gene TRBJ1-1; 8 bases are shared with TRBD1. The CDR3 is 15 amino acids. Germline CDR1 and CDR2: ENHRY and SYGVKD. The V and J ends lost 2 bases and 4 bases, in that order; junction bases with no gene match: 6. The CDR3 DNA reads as TGTGCCATCAGTGAGGCTACAGGGGGGGTCACTGAAGCTTTCTTT. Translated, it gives CAISEATGGVTEAFF.

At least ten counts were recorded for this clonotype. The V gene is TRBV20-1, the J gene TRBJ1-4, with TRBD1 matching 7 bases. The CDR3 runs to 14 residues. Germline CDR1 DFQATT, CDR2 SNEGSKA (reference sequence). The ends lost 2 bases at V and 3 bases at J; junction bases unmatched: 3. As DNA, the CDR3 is TGCAGTGCTAGATCAGGGGGATCTAATGAAAAACTGTTTTTT. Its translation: CSARSGGSNEKLFF.

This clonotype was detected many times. The CDR3 DNA reads TGTGCCAGCAGTTACTCCTCTGAAGGCGATGAGCAGTTCTTC. Translating it yields CASSYSSEGDEQFF. This chain joins TRBV6-5 and TRBJ2-1; D is uncertain. The CDR3 totals 14 residues. Germline loops: CDR1 MNHEY, CDR2 SVGAGI. V was clipped by 0 bases and J by 8 bases, with 11 bases between them.

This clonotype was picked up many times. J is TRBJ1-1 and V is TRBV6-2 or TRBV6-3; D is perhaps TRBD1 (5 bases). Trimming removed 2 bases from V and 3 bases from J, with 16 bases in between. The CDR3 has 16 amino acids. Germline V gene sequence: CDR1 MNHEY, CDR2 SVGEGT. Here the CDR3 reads CASSYDGGADDTEAFF. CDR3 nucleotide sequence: TGTGCCAGCAGTTACGATGGAGGGGCGGACGACACTGAAGCTTTCTTT.